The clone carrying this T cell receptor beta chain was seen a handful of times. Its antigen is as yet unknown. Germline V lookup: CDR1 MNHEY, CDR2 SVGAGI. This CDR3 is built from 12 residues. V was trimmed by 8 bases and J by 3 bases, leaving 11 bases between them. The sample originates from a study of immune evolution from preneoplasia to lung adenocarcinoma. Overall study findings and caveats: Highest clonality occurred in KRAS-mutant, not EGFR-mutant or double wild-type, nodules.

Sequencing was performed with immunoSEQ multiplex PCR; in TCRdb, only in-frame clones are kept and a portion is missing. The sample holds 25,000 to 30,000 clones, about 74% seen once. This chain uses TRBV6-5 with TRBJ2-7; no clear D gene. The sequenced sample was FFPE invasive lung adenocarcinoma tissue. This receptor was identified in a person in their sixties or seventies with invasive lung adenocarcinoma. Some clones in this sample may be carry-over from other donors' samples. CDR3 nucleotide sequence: TGTGCCAGCGCGGACGGATACTACGAGCAGTACTTC. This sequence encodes CASADGYYEQYF.